The 12 T cell receptor beta chains below come from one sample, sequenced in a study of T-cell reconstitution after alpha-beta-depleted transplantation in children. During its preparation, the TCRbeta library received unique molecular identifiers. TCRdb passed the PCR reads through MiXCR, listing each CDR3 protein once. This table has fewer than 150,000 distinct CDR3 sequences, roughly 10% appearing once. The sample was PBMCs, mostly from graft donor cells, taken 180 days after TCRalphabeta/CD19-depleted stem cell transplant. The receptor source for this set is a girl under two years old who had a stem cell transplant for combined immunodeficiency, so the T cells may come from the graft donor.

The chain couples TRBV21-1 to TRBJ2-7. TRBV21-1 constitutes a pseudogene. This CDR3 region has 11 residues. The CDR3 nucleotides are TGTGCCAGCAGCAAAGGGGACGAGCAGTACTTC. It codes for CASSKGDEQYF.

There are many counts of this clonotype. J is TRBJ1-1 and V is TRBV30; a possible D gene is TRBD1 (6 bases). CDR1 and CDR2 from the germline V gene are GTSNPN and SVGIG (reference sequence). The CDR3 has 11 amino acids. V was cut by 4 bases and J by 10 bases, with 13 bases left in between. CDR3 DNA: TGTGCCTGGAAGAGACAGGATTTAGCTTTCTTT. Its translation is CAWKRQDLAFF.

This rearrangement joins TRBV24-1 to TRBJ2-1, with D perhaps being TRBD1 or TRBD2 (6 bases each). Per the germline V gene, CDR1 is KGHDR and CDR2 is SFDVKD. The CDR3 is made up of 14 amino acids. V lost 5 bases, J lost 8 bases, and 15 bases lay in between. CDR3 DNA: TGTGCCACCAGTGGGGGGGCCTACTGGGATGAGCAGTTCTTC. Translated: CATSGGAYWDEQFF.

This clonotype was counted between two and nine times. This rearrangement joins TRBV29-1 to TRBJ2-7; 8 nucleotides agree with TRBD2. Germline V lookup: CDR1 SQVTM, CDR2 ANQGSEA. V lost 5 bases and J lost 4; bases outside the gene matches: 10. The CDR3 is made up of 14 amino acids. The CDR3 protein is CSVRTGTRGYEQYF. In nucleotides, the CDR3 is TGCAGCGTTCGTACCGGGACTAGAGGATACGAGCAGTACTTC.

This clonotype was observed a handful of times. This sequence joins TRBV5-4 and TRBJ2-5; 8 nucleotides match TRBD1. The CDR3 length is 14 residues. CDR1 is SGHNT, CDR2 YYREEE, per germline (reference sequence). The V segment lost 4 bases and the J segment 3 bases; nucleotides outside the gene matches: 5. The CDR3 spells CASSVTGAKETQYF. The CDR3 DNA follows: TGTGCCAGCAGCGTGACAGGGGCCAAAGAGACCCAGTACTTC.

In this sample, this clonotype turned up a few times. The V gene is TRBV20-1, the J gene TRBJ2-4; D may match TRBD1 or TRBD2 (6 bases each). This CDR3 comprises 15 residues. V lost 3 bases to trimming and J lost 1 base, with 13 bases between them. The germline gives CDR1 DFQATT, CDR2 SNEGSKA (reference sequence). CDR3 region: CSASAGGSAKNIQYF. The CDR3 nucleotides are TGCAGTGCTAGTGCCGGGGGCAGTGCCAAAAACATTCAGTACTTC.

This clonotype has just a few counts. The CDR3 DNA follows: TGTGCCACCAGCAGAGATTTTCAGCCCGATGAGCAGTTCTTC. This codes for CATSRDFQPDEQFF. The chain links TRBV15 to TRBJ2-1; unclear D gene. The V and J ends lost 0 bases and 8 bases respectively, with 11 bases between them. The CDR3 contains 14 residues. Germline CDR1 LNHNV, CDR2 YYDKDF (reference sequence).

The V call is TRBV20-1, the J call TRBJ2-1; D uncertain. Germline V gene data show CDR1 as DFQATT and CDR2 as SNEGSKA (reference sequence). With 3 bases removed from V and 1 base from J, the gap between germline ends came to 13 bases. This CDR3 is 15 amino acids long. The CDR3 region has the DNA TGCAGTGCTAGTTTGGGATTTTATTCCTACAATGAGCAGTTCTTC. Protein product: CSASLGFYSYNEQFF.

The chain joins TRBV29-1 to TRBJ2-2, with 7 positions matching TRBD1. Per the germline V gene, CDR1 is SQVTM and CDR2 is ANQGSEA. V was clipped by 4 bases and J by 5 bases; unmatched bases: 7. This CDR3 contains 14 residues. Written as DNA, the CDR3 is TGCAGCGTTGGTACACAGGGGAAGACCGGGGAGCTGTTTTTT. Its translation: CSVGTQGKTGELFF.

Worth noting for this clonotype: A much larger clone is a single base away; this may be a read error. The genes are TRBV9 and TRBJ2-3; no clear D gene. V was shortened by 0 bases and J by 2 bases, with 10 bases between the two germline ends. Germline V gene data show CDR1 as SGDLS and CDR2 as YYNGEE. The CDR3 extends over 15 amino acids. The CDR3 DNA follows: TGTGCCAGCAGCGTAGCACTACGTACCACAGATACGCAGTATTTT. Protein sequence: CASSVALRTTDTQYF.

The sample holds a few counts of this clonotype. The chain uses TRBV20-1 and TRBJ2-3, with 11 bases lining up with TRBD2. With 4 bases clipped from V and 0 bases from J, the junction kept 3 bases outside the gene matches. Germline CDR1 and CDR2: DFQATT and SNEGSKA (reference sequence). The CDR3 consists of 15 residues. The CDR3: CSAISGGVSTDTQYF. The CDR3 coding sequence is TGCAGTGCTATTAGCGGGGGGGTGAGCACAGATACGCAGTATTTT.

This clonotype appeared a few times. The rearrangement joins TRBV19 to TRBJ2-2; 8 bases fit TRBD1. With 3 bases clipped from V and 1 base from J, the junction kept 4 bases outside the gene matches. Germline V gene lookup returns CDR1 LNHDA and CDR2 SQIVND (reference sequence). The length of the CDR3 is 16 residues. CDR3 protein: CASSIGGTGNTGELFF. The CDR3 bases are TGTGCCAGTAGTATCGGCGGGACAGGGAACACCGGGGAGCTGTTTTTT.